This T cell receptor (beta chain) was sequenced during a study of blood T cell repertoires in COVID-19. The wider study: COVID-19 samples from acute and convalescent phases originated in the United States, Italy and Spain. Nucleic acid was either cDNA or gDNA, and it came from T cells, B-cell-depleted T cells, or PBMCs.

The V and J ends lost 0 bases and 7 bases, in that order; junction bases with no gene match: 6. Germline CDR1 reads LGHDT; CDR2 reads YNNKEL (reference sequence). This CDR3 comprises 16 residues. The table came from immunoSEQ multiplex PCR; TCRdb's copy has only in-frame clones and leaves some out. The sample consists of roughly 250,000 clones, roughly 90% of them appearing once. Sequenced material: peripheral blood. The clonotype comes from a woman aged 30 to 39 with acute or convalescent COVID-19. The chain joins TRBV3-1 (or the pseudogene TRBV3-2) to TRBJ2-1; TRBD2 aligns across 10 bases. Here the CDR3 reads CASSQEFTAGGNEQFF. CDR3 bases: TGTGCCAGCAGCCAAGAATTTACAGCGGGAGGGAATGAGCAGTTCTTC.